This T cell receptor beta chain was found in a study of response to subunit inactivated influenza vaccine. Germline CDR1 SGHDT, CDR2 YYEEEE. The length of the CDR3 is 16 residues. The trim removed 5 bases at V and 0 bases at J, leaving 5 bases unmatched. TCRdb itself ran the RT-PCR reads through MiXCR, one entry per CDR3 protein. The sample yields 710,000 or so distinct CDR3 sequences, 15% to 18% seen once. This specimen consisted of PBMCs from blood, obtained 11 to 12 days after vaccination. This TCR was sampled from a man aged 50-59 years who received an inactivated influenza vaccine. This chain joins TRBV5-6 and TRBJ2-5, with 12 bases identical to TRBD2. The CDR3, as DNA: TGTGCCAGCAGGGGGACTAGCGGGCCCTACCAAGAGACCCAGTACTTC. Translation gives CASRGTSGPYQETQYF. The full variable domain, its missing parts supplied by reference TRBV5-6 and TRBJ2-5, is DAGVTQSPTHLIKTRGQQVTLRCSPKSGHDTVSWYQQALGQGPQFIFQYYEEEERQRGNFPDRFSGHQFPNYSSELNVNALLLGDSALYLCASRGTSGPYQETQYFGPGTRLLVL.